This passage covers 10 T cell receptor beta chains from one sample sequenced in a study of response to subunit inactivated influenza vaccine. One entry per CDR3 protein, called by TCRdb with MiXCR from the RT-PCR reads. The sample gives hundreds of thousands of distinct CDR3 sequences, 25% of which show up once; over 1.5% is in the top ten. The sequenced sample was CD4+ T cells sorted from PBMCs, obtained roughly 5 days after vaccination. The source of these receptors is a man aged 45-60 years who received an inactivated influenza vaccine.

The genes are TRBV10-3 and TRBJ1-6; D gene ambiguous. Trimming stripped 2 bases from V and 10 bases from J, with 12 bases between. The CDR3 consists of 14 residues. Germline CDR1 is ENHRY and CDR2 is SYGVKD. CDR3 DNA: TGTGCCATCAGTGAGGAAGGAGCCCGCTCACCCCTCCACTTT. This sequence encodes CAISEEGARSPLHF.

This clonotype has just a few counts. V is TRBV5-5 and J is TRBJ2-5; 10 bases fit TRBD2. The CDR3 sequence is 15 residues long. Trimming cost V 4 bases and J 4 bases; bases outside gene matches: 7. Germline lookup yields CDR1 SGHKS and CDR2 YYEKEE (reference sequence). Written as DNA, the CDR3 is TGTGCCAGCAGCAGCGGGGGGGCTTTCGTAGAGACCCAGTACTTC. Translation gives CASSSGGAFVETQYF.

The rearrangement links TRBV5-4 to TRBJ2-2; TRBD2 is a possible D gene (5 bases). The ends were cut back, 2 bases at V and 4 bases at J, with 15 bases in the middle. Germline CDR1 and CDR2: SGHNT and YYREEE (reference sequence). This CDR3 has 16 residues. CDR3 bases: TGTGCCAGCAGCTTACAGCTCAGACGGGGCACCGGGGAGCTGTTTTTT. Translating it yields CASSLQLRRGTGELFF.

This CDR3 reads CAIRGSQGTYEQYF. In nucleotides, the CDR3 is TGTGCCATCAGAGGGAGCCAGGGGACCTACGAGCAGTACTTC. The chain combines TRBV10-3 with TRBJ2-7; TRBD1 might be the D (6 bases). Germline assignment: CDR1 ENHRY and CDR2 SYGVKD. The CDR3 length is 14 residues. Trimming removed 6 bases from V and 2 bases from J, with 14 bases in between.

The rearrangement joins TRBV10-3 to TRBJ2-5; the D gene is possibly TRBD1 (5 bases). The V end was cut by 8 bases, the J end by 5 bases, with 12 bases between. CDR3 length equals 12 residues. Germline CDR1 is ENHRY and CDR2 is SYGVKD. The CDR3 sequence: CAIGAGSETQYF. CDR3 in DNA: TGTGCCATCGGCGCAGGGTCGGAGACCCAGTACTTC.

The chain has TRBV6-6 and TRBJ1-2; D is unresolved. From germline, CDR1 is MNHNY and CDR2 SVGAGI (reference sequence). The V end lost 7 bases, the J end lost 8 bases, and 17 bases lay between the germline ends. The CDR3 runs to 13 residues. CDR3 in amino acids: CASNPFEGKGYTF. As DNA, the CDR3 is TGTGCCAGCAACCCTTTTGAAGGGAAGGGCTACACCTTC.

The CDR3, as DNA: TGTGCCCTCTGCCCGGGACTAGCGGGAATTGAGGTCTACAATGAGCAGTTCTTC. It is translated as CALCPGLAGIEVYNEQFF. V usage is TRBV12-3 or TRBV12-4 and J usage is TRBJ2-1; 13 bases fit TRBD2. The CDR3 length is 18 residues. J gave up 3 bases and V 11 bases, and 16 bases lay outside the gene matches.

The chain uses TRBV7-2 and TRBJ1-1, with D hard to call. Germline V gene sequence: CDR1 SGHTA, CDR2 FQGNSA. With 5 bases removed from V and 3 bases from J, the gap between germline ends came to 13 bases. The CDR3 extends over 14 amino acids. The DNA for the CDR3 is TGTGCCAGCAGCCCTAGCGGGGTTCACACTGAAGCTTTCTTT. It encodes CASSPSGVHTEAFF.

The CDR3 DNA reads as TGTGCCAGCAGCCGGACTAGCGACACCGGGGAGCTGTTTTTT. Its translation: CASSRTSDTGELFF. The V call is TRBV5-4, the J call TRBJ2-2; 9 nucleotides align to TRBD2. The CDR3 has 14 amino acids. Germline CDR1 SGHNT, CDR2 YYREEE (reference sequence). The V and J ends lost 4 bases and 3 bases, in that order; junction bases with no gene match: 1.

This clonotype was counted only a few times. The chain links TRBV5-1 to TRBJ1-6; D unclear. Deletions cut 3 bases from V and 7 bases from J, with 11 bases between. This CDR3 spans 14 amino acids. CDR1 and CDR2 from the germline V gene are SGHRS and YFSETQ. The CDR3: CASSSTLGNSPLHF. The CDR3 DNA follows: TGCGCCAGCAGCTCGACACTAGGGAATTCACCCCTCCACTTT.